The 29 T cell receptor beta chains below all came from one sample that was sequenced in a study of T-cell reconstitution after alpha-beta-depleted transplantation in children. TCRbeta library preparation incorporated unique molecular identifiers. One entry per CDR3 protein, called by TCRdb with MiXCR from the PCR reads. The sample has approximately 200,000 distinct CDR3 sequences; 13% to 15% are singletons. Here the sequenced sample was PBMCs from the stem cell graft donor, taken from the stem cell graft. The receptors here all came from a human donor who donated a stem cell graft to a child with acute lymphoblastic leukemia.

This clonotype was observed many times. The CDR3 bases are TGCAGCTCCAAGAAGCCACTAGCGGGAGGGGCGGATACGCAGTATTTT. This encodes CSSKKPLAGGADTQYF. The V and J genes are TRBV29-1 and TRBJ2-3; 13 nucleotides align to TRBD2. The CDR3 contains 16 residues. Germline V gene sequence: CDR1 SQVTM, CDR2 ANQGSEA. Losses at the gene ends were 8 bases for V and 6 bases for J; bases not matched to a gene: 14.

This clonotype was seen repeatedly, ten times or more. CDR3 bases: TGTGCCAGCAAAGCGGGAGGGGACAATGAGCAGTTCTTC. This codes for CASKAGGDNEQFF. This sequence joins TRBV12-3 or TRBV12-4 and TRBJ2-1; 10 nucleotides agree with TRBD2. The V segment lost 7 bases and the J segment 5 bases; nucleotides outside the gene matches: 2. This CDR3 is built from 13 residues.

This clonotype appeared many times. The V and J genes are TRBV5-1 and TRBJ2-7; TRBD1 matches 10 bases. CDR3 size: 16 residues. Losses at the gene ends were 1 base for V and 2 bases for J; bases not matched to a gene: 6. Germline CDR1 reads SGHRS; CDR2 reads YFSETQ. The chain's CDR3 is CASSLRQGAGTYEQYF. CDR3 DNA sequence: TGCGCCAGCAGCTTGAGACAGGGGGCTGGGACCTACGAGCAGTACTTC. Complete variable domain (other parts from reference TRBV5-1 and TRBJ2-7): KAGVTQTPRYLIKTRGQQVTLSCSPISGHRSVSWYQQTPGQGLQFLFEYFSETQRNKGNFPGRFSGRQFSNSRSEMNVSTLELGDSALYLCASSLRQGAGTYEQYFGPGTRLTVT.

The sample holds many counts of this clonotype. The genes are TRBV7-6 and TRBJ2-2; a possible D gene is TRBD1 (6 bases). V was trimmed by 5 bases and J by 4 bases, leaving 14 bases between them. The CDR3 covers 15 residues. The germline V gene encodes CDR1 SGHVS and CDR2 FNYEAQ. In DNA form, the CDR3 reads TGTGCCAGCAGCGTCCAGGGGTCGAGCACCGGGGAGCTGTTTTTT. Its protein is CASSVQGSSTGELFF.

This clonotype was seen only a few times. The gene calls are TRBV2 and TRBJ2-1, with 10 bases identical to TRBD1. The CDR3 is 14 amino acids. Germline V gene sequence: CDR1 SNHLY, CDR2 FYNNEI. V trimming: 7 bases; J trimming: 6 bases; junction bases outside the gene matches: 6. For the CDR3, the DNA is TGTGCCAGCACTCGACAGGGGGCACGCAATGAGCAGTTCTTC. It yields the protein CASTRQGARNEQFF.

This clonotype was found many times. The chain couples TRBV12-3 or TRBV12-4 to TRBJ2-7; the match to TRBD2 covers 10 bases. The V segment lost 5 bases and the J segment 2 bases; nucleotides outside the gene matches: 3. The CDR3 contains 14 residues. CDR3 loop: CASSEREGAYEQYF. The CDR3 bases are TGTGCCAGCAGTGAGCGGGAGGGGGCCTACGAGCAGTACTTC.

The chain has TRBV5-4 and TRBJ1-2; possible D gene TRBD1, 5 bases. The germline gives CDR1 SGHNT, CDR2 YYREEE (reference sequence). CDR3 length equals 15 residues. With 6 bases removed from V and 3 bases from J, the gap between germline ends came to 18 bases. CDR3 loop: CASTISEEGDYGYTF. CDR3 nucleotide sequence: TGTGCCAGCACCATTTCGGAAGAAGGGGACTATGGCTACACCTTC.

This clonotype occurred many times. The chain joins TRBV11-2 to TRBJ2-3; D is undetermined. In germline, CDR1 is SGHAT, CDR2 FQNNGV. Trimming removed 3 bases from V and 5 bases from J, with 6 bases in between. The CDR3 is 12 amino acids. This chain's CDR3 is CASSFYGDTQYF. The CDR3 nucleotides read TGTGCCAGCAGCTTCTACGGAGATACGCAGTATTTT.

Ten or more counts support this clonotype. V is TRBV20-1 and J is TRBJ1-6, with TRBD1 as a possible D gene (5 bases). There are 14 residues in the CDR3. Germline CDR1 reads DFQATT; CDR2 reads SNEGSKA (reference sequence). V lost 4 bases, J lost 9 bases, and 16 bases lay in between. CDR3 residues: CSANRLGGSSPLHF. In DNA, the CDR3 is TGCAGTGCTAACCGCTTGGGGGGTAGTTCACCCCTCCACTTT.

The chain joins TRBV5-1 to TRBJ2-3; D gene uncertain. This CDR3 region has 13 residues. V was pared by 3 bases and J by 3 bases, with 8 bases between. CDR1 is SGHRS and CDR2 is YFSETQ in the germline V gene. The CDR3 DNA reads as TGCGCCAGCAGCTCGCAGGTTACAGATACGCAGTATTTT. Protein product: CASSSQVTDTQYF.

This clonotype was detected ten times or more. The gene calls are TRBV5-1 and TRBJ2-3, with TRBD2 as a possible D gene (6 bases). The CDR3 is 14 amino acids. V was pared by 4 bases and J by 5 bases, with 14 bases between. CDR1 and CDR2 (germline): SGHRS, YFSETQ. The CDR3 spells CASSGGSTIDTQYF. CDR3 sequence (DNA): TGCGCCAGCAGCGGAGGGAGTACTATAGATACGCAGTATTTT.

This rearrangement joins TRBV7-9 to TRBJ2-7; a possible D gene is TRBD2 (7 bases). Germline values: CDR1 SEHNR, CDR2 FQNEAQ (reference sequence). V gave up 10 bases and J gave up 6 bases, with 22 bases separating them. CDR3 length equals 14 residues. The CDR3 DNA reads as TGTGCCATGGGCCAGGGGCGCGGGAGCCTCGAGCAGTACTTC. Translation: CAMGQGRGSLEQYF.

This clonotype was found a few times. This chain's CDR3 is CASSPDDTDTQYF. In DNA, the CDR3 is TGCGCCAGCAGCCCGGACGACACAGATACGCAGTATTTT. The J gene is TRBJ2-3, the V gene TRBV5-1; D call uncertain. Trimming took off 4 bases at V and 2 bases at J, with 8 bases between the two ends. The CDR3 sequence is 13 residues long. Per the germline V gene, CDR1 is SGHRS and CDR2 is YFSETQ.

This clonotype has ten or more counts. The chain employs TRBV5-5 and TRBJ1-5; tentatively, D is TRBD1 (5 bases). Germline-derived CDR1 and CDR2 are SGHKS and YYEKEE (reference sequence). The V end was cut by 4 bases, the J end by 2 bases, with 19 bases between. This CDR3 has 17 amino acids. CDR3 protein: CASSGARGAAGNQPQHF. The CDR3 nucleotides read TGTGCCAGCAGCGGGGCTCGAGGGGCAGCAGGCAATCAGCCCCAGCATTTT.

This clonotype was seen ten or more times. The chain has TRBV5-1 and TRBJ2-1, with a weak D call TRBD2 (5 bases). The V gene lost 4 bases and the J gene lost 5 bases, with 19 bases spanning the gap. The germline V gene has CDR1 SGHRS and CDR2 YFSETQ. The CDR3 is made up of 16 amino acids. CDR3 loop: CASSTTDGGLDNEQFF. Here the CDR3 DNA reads TGCGCCAGCAGCACCACGGACGGTGGACTCGACAATGAGCAGTTCTTC.

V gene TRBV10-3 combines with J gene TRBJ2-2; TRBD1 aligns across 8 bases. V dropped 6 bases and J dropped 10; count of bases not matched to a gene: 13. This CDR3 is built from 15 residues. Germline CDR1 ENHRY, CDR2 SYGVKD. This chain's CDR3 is CAISPRIDRGMELFF. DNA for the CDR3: TGTGCCATCAGCCCCCGTATTGACAGGGGAATGGAGCTGTTTTTT.

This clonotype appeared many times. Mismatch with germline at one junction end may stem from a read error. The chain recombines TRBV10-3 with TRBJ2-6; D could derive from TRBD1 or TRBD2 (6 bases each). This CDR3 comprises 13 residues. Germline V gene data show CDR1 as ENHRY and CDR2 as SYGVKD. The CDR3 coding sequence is TGTGCCATCAGTGAACCGGGGGCCAACGGCCTGACTTTC. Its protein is CAISEPGANGLTF.

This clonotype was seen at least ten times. CDR3 region: CATSRDLLQAQPQHF. For the CDR3, the DNA is TGTGCCACCAGCAGAGACCTATTACAGGCCCAGCCCCAGCATTTT. This chain uses TRBV15 with TRBJ1-5; tentative D call: TRBD1 (5 bases). The CDR3 loop spans 15 amino acids. The germline V gene encodes CDR1 LNHNV and CDR2 YYDKDF (reference sequence). Trimming took 0 bases from V and 7 from J, leaving 13 bases between them.

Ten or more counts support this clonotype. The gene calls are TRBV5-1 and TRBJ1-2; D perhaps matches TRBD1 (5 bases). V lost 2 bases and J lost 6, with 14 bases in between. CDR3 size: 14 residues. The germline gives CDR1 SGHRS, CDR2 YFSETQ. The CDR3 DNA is TGCGCCAGCAGCTTCGGGGCTCAGTTCGATGGCTACACCTTC. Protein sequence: CASSFGAQFDGYTF.

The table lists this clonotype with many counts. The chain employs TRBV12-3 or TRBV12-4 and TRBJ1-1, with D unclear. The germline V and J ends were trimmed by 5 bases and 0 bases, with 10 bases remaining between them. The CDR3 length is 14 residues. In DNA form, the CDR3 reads TGTGCCAGCAGTAGACACCGCATGAACACTGAAGCTTTCTTT. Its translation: CASSRHRMNTEAFF.

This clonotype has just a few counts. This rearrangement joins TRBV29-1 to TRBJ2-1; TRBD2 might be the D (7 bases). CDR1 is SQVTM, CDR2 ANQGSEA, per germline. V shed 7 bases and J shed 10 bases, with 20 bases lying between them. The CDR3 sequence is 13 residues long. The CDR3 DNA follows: TGCAGCGGGGGGGGGCAGGAACGCGACGAGCAGTTCTTC. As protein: CSGGGQERDEQFF.

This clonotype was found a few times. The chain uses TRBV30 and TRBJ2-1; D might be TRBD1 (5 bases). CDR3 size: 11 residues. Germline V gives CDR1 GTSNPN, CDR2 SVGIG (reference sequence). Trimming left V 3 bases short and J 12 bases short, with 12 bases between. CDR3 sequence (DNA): TGTGCCTGGAGACTAAACAGGTGGCAGTTCTTC. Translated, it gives CAWRLNRWQFF.

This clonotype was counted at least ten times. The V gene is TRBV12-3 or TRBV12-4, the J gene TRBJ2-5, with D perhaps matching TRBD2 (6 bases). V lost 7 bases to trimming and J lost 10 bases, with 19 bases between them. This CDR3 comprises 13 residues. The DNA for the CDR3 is TGTGCCAGCACCATAGCCGGGAGACTCATCCAGTACTTC. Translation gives CASTIAGRLIQYF.

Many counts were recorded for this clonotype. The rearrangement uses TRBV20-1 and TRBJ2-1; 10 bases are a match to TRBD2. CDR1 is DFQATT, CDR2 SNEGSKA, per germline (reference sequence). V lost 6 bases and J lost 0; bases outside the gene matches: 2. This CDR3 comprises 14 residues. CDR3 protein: CSAGTSASYNEQFF. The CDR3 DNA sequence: TGCAGTGCAGGGACTAGCGCCTCCTACAATGAGCAGTTCTTC.

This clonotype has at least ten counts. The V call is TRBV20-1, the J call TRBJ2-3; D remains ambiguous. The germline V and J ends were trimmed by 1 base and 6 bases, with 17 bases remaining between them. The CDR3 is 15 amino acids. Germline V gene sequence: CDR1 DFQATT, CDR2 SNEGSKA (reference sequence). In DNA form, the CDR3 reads TGCAGTGCTAGAGGTGGCGCCCCAGCCTCGGATACGCAGTATTTT. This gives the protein CSARGGAPASDTQYF.

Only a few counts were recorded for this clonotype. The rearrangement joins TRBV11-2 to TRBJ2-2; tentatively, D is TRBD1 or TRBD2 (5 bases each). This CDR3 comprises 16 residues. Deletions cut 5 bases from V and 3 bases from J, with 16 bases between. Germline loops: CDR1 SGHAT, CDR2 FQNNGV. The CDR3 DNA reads TGTGCCAGCAGCCTCGATGGGGGTTTGGACACCGGGGAGCTGTTTTTT. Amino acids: CASSLDGGLDTGELFF. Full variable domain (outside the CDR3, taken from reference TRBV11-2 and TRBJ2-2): EAGVAQSPRYKIIEKRQSVAFWCNPISGHATLYWYQQILGQGPKLLIQFQNNGVVDDSQLPKDRFSAERLKGVDSTLKIQPAKLEDSAVYLCASSLDGGLDTGELFFGEGSRLTVL.

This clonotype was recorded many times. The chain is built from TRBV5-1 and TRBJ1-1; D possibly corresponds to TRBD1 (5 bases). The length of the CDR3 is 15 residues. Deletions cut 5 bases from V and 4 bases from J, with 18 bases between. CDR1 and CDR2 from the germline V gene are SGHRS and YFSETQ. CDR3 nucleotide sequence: TGCGCCAGCAGAGATCGGTCCCTGGGGGGCACTGAAGCTTTCTTT. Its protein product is CASRDRSLGGTEAFF.

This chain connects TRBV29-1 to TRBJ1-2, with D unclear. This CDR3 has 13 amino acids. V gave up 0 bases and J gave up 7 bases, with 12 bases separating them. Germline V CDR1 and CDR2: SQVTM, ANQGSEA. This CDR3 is CSVEDRRGIGYTF. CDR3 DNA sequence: TGCAGCGTTGAAGATCGGAGAGGGATTGGCTACACCTTC.

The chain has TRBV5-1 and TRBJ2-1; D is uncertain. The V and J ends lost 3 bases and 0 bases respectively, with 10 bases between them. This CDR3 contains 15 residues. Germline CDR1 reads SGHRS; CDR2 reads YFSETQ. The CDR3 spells CASSWDLSSYNEQFF. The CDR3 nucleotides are TGCGCCAGCAGCTGGGATTTGAGCTCCTACAATGAGCAGTTCTTC.